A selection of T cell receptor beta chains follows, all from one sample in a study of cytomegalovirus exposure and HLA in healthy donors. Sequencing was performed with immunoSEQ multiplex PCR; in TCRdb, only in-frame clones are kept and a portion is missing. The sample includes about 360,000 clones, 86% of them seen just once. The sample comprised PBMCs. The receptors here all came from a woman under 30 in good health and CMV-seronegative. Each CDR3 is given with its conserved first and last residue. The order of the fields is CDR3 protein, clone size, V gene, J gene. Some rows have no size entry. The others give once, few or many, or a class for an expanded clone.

cdr3_aa: CASSLVSGGTGELFF
clone_size: .
v_call: TRBV7-2
j_call: TRBJ2-2

cdr3_aa: CARSSGQVRPLNSPLHF
clone_size: .
v_call: TRBV5-3
j_call: TRBJ1-6

cdr3_aa: CASTPREGNQPQHF
clone_size: few
v_call: TRBV2
j_call: TRBJ1-5

cdr3_aa: CASSPSGQGGGANVLTF
clone_size: .
v_call: TRBV5-1
j_call: TRBJ2-6

cdr3_aa: CASSFGGELFF
clone_size: few
v_call: TRBV27
j_call: TRBJ2-2

cdr3_aa: CASSASGTGVSPLHF
clone_size: .
v_call: TRBV7-8
j_call: TRBJ1-6

cdr3_aa: CASSARGGLSDEQFF
clone_size: .
v_call: TRBV9
j_call: TRBJ2-1

cdr3_aa: CASSARSYTGELFF
clone_size: .
v_call: TRBV2
j_call: TRBJ2-2

cdr3_aa: CASNPFTGGYGYTF
clone_size: .
v_call: TRBV5-1
j_call: TRBJ1-2

cdr3_aa: CASSLNSGTSTDTQYF
clone_size: .
v_call: TRBV7-8
j_call: TRBJ2-3

cdr3_aa: CASSLGPTRGGYTF
clone_size: many
v_call: TRBV6-1
j_call: TRBJ1-2

cdr3_aa: CASSLGGGTYEQYF
clone_size: .
v_call: TRBV5-4
j_call: TRBJ2-7

cdr3_aa: CASSLDGGAYEQYF
clone_size: .
v_call: TRBV11-2
j_call: TRBJ2-7

cdr3_aa: CAISAAESTEAFF
clone_size: few
v_call: TRBV10-3
j_call: TRBJ1-1

cdr3_aa: CASSQGSQVPTGELFF
clone_size: .
v_call: TRBV5-4
j_call: TRBJ2-2

cdr3_aa: CASSEWDTLPYNEQFF
clone_size: .
v_call: TRBV27
j_call: TRBJ2-1

cdr3_aa: CASSSPPFTSMLGTDTQYF
clone_size: .
v_call: TRBV7-9
j_call: TRBJ2-3

cdr3_aa: CASSLPNPGQAGGYTF
clone_size: .
v_call: TRBV28
j_call: TRBJ1-2

cdr3_aa: CASSQDILKPQHF
clone_size: .
v_call: TRBV14
j_call: TRBJ1-5

cdr3_aa: CASSPGLAAYEQYF
clone_size: few
v_call: TRBV10-1
j_call: TRBJ2-7

cdr3_aa: CASSNRGFTEAFF
clone_size: .
v_call: TRBV19
j_call: TRBJ1-1

cdr3_aa: CSVEDLLTGGNYGYTF
clone_size: once
v_call: TRBV29-1
j_call: TRBJ1-2

cdr3_aa: CASSDRGLGNQPQHF
clone_size: few
v_call: TRBV7-8
j_call: TRBJ1-5

cdr3_aa: CASTFNRGGYTF
clone_size: .
v_call: TRBV6-1
j_call: TRBJ1-2

cdr3_aa: CASSQGPEYEQYF
clone_size: .
v_call: TRBV4-1
j_call: TRBJ2-7

cdr3_aa: CASSPLAGPTAGNEQFF
clone_size: .
v_call: TRBV4-2
j_call: TRBJ2-1

cdr3_aa: CASSVATGEETQYF
clone_size: .
v_call: TRBV9
j_call: TRBJ2-5

cdr3_aa: CSASRSYEQYF
clone_size: .
v_call: TRBV20-1
j_call: TRBJ2-7

cdr3_aa: CASSPNPGGGEKLFF
clone_size: .
v_call: TRBV27
j_call: TRBJ1-4

cdr3_aa: CASTMQGGQPQHF
clone_size: .
v_call: TRBV10-2
j_call: TRBJ1-5

cdr3_aa: CASSPRQWTQYF
clone_size: .
v_call: TRBV9
j_call: TRBJ2-3

cdr3_aa: CASSEAPRGSTPEAFF
clone_size: .
v_call: TRBV6-1
j_call: TRBJ1-1

cdr3_aa: CASKPLGTGDYEQYF
clone_size: .
v_call: TRBV2
j_call: TRBJ2-7

cdr3_aa: CATSSGFAGYEQYF
clone_size: .
v_call: TRBV15
j_call: TRBJ2-7

cdr3_aa: CASSLDRVGENYEQYF
clone_size: .
v_call: TRBV7-9
j_call: TRBJ2-7

cdr3_aa: CASSYYGQGKEKLFF
clone_size: .
v_call: TRBV6-5
j_call: TRBJ1-4

cdr3_aa: CASSLAGTGVQPQHF
clone_size: once
v_call: TRBV28
j_call: TRBJ1-5

cdr3_aa: CASSRQTGGRNEQFF
clone_size: once
v_call: TRBV27
j_call: TRBJ2-1

cdr3_aa: CASSSGRDMNTEAFF
clone_size: .
v_call: TRBV19
j_call: TRBJ1-1

cdr3_aa: CASINSGEQFF
clone_size: .
v_call: TRBV28
j_call: TRBJ2-1

cdr3_aa: CASSPEVGNTEAFF
clone_size: .
v_call: TRBV5-1
j_call: TRBJ1-1

cdr3_aa: CASSYLTGGNTEAFF
clone_size: .
v_call: TRBV6-5
j_call: TRBJ1-1

cdr3_aa: CASSRYLGQDDF
clone_size: .
v_call: TRBV28
j_call: TRBJ1-3

cdr3_aa: CASRLVALDREANTGELFF
clone_size: few
v_call: TRBV12-2
j_call: TRBJ2-2

cdr3_aa: CASSLDRENQPQHF
clone_size: .
v_call: TRBV27
j_call: TRBJ1-5